The present T cell receptor beta chain was sequenced within a study of beta chain features in type 1 diabetes. About the research overall: Similarity in age, gender and cell yields was seen between patients and healthy donors. Researchers looked at some 99 million sorted cells across all samples.

This clone showed up just a few times. Germline assignment: CDR1 SGHVS and CDR2 FQNEAQ. The CDR3 is made up of 14 amino acids. V dropped 5 bases and J dropped 0 bases, with 10 bases sitting between them. All of the isolated RNA was reverse transcribed, so expressed TCRB transcripts were sequenced. Only in-frame clones appear in the TCRdb table, and some are missing; sequencing was by immunoSEQ multiplex PCR. In the table there are around 300,000 clones, 8% of which are singletons. The sample taken for sequencing was central memory CD4+ T cells from blood. This sequence was found in a woman aged 18-35 years in good health. The chain has TRBV7-8 and TRBJ1-1; no reliable D call. CDR3 sequence reads: CASSQVVLNTEAFF. The DNA of the CDR3 is TGTGCCAGCAGCCAAGTGGTACTGAACACTGAAGCTTTCTTT.